The TCR beta chain described here comes from a study of T cells in Graves' hyperthyroidism and ophthalmopathy. Researchers took RNA transcripts and amplified the TCR beta CDR3 regions from them. During a first-round RT-PCR of the TCR CDR3, the HTBI primer set was used. Each CDR3 protein is one row after TCRdb ran MiXCR on the multiplex PCR reads. This table has approximately 600,000 distinct CDR3 sequences, about 15% appearing once. General study results and limits: Most clonotypes expanded in thyroid above 0.001 were likewise present in blood. Ophthalmopathy and stable hyperthyroidism were separated by a 13 V-J model.

A few counts support this clonotype. Its matching antigen is unknown. The V gene's germline CDR1 is SNHLY and CDR2 FYNNEI. This CDR3 region has 11 residues. V lost 2 bases and J 15 bases, leaving 11 bases between the germline ends. Sequenced sample: blood. This rearrangement joins TRBV2 to TRBJ2-1; unclear D gene. This receptor was identified in a woman aged 40 to 50 with Graves' ophthalmopathy. DNA for the CDR3: TGTGCCAGCAGTGAAAACGTGAGTGTGTTCTTC. This codes for CASSENVSVFF.